A selection of T cell receptor beta chains follows, all from one sample in a study of blood T cell repertoires in COVID-19. The protocol was immunoSEQ multiplex PCR, while the TCRdb copy is restricted to in-frame clones and leaves out a portion. The table includes a few hundred thousand clones, around 81% detected once. Input material: PBMCs or T cells enriched from blood (not recorded which). The receptors stem from a man aged 25 to 45 with acute COVID-19. CDR3s include the opening cysteine and the closing phenylalanine or tryptophan. D genes are given only for firm matches. Size is omitted from some rows. Given values are once, few, many or a class for expanded clones.

size	V	D	J	CDR3	DNA
NA	TRBV5-6	NA	TRBJ1-2	CASSPMKIPGLPNGYTF	TGTGCCAGCAGCCCGATGAAAATCCCGGGACTGCCTAACGGCTACACCTTC
once	TRBV7-9	NA	TRBJ1-1	CASSLVGQGPMNTEAFF	TGTGCCAGCAGCTTAGTCGGCCAGGGGCCCATGAACACTGAAGCTTTCTTT
NA	TRBV5-1	TRBD1	TRBJ2-2	CASSSQGVPGELFF	TGCGCCAGCAGCTCACAGGGGGTACCCGGGGAGCTGTTTTTT
once	TRBV12-5	NA	TRBJ2-3	CASVAVQSTDTQYF	TGTGCTAGTGTTGCGGTCCAGAGCACAGATACGCAGTATTTT
NA	TRBV30	NA	TRBJ1-1	CAWNRDWGITEAFF	TGTGCCTGGAACCGGGACTGGGGCATCACTGAAGCTTTCTTT
few	TRBV2	NA	TRBJ1-2	CASSVLRTEYLSYGYTF	TGTGCCAGCAGTGTGTTGAGGACTGAGTATCTGAGCTATGGCTACACCTTC
NA	TRBV30	TRBD1	TRBJ1-5	CAWSVKGQTNQPQHF	TGTGCCTGGAGTGTAAAGGGACAGACTAATCAGCCCCAGCATTTT
NA	TRBV9	TRBD1	TRBJ2-7	CASSSFGTGLGEQYF	TGTGCCAGCAGCTCATTCGGGACAGGGTTGGGGGAGCAGTACTTC
NA	TRBV5-1	NA	TRBJ2-2	CASSLEGRITGELFF	TGCGCCAGCAGCTTGGAAGGGAGGATCACCGGGGAGCTGTTTTTT
NA	TRBV19	NA	TRBJ2-1	CASSMGFLRGSYNEQFF	TGTGCCAGTAGTATGGGGTTCCTCAGGGGATCCTACAATGAGCAGTTCTTC
NA	TRBV30	TRBD1	TRBJ1-2	CAWSATFLRQGDGYTF	TGTGCCTGGAGCGCCACTTTTTTGAGACAGGGCGATGGCTACACCTTC
NA	TRBV29-1	NA	TRBJ1-1	CSVEGRGGTEAFF	TGCAGCGTTGAGGGGAGGGGAGGAACTGAAGCTTTCTTT
NA	TRBV20-1	NA	TRBJ2-5	CSASFGGQGWETQYF	TGCAGTGCTAGTTTCGGGGGTCAGGGTTGGGAGACCCAGTACTTC
NA	TRBV5-5	NA	TRBJ1-1	CASSSGADTEAFF	TGTGCCAGCAGCTCGGGTGCGGACACTGAAGCTTTCTTT
NA	TRBV18	NA	TRBJ2-7	CASSPRGRDEQYF	TGTGCCAGCTCACCCAGGGGCAGAGACGAGCAGTACTTC
NA	TRBV5-6	TRBD1	TRBJ1-4	CASSLGPTGTGSEKLFF	TGTGCCAGCAGCTTGGGGCCCACCGGGACAGGGAGCGAAAAACTGTTTTTT
NA	TRBV5-5	TRBD1	TRBJ1-1	CASSIIYRDRVLNTEAFF	TGTGCCAGCAGTATCATTTACCGGGACAGGGTCTTGAACACTGAAGCTTTCTTT
NA	TRBV5-4	NA	TRBJ1-5	CASSLGGGRGGQPQHF	TGTGCCAGCAGCTTAGGCGGGGGGCGCGGGGGTCAGCCCCAGCATTTT
NA	TRBV28	TRBD2	TRBJ2-1	CASSSPSLAGGPRNEQFF	TGTGCCAGCAGTTCCCCATCACTAGCGGGGGGGCCTCGGAATGAGCAGTTCTTC
NA	TRBV10-3	NA	TRBJ2-7	CAIGQGGPYEQYF	TGTGCCATCGGACAGGGAGGGCCCTACGAGCAGTACTTC
few	TRBV5-1	NA	TRBJ2-7	CASREGLLYEQYF	TGCGCCAGCCGAGAAGGACTACTCTACGAGCAGTACTTC
NA	TRBV12-3/TRBV12-4	NA	TRBJ2-3	CASSFGGRSQYF	TGTGCCAGCAGTTTCGGGGGTCGGAGTCAGTATTTT
NA	TRBV12-3/TRBV12-4	NA	TRBJ2-5	CASSQLAETQYF	TGTGCCAGCAGTCAACTAGCAGAGACCCAGTACTTC
NA	TRBV11-2	NA	TRBJ1-6	CASSPTGALRALHF	TGTGCCAGCAGCCCGACAGGCGCCCTTCGGGCCCTCCACTTT